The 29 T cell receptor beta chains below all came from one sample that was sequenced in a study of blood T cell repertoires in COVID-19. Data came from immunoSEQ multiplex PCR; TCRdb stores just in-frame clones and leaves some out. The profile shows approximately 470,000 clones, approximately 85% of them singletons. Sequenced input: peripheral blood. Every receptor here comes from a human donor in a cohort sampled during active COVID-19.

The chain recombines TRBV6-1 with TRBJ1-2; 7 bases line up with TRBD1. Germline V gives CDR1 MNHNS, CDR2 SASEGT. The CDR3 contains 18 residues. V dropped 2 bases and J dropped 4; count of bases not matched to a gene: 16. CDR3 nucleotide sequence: TGTGCCAGCAGTGAAAAACCCCTCGATTGGACAGGAAGCTATGGCTACACCTTC. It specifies CASSEKPLDWTGSYGYTF.

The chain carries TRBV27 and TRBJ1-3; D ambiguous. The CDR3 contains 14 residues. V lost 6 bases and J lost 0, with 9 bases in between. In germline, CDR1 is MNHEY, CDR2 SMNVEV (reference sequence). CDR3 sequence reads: CASRAGGSGNTIYF. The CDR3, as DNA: TGTGCCAGCAGGGCAGGAGGCTCTGGAAACACCATATATTTT.

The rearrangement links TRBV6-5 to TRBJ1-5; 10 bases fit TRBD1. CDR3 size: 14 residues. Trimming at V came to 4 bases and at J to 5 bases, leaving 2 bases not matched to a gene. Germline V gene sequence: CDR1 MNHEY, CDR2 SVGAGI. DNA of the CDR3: TGTGCCAGCAGTTCGGGACAGGGGTATCAGCCCCAGCATTTT. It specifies CASSSGQGYQPQHF.

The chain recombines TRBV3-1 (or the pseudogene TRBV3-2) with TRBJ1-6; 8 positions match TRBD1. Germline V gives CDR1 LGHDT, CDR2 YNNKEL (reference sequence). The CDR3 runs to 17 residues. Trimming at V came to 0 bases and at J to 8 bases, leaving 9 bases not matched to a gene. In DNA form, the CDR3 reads TGTGCCAGCAGCCAAGAAGAGGACAGGGACGAAGATTCACCCCTCCACTTT. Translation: CASSQEEDRDEDSPLHF.

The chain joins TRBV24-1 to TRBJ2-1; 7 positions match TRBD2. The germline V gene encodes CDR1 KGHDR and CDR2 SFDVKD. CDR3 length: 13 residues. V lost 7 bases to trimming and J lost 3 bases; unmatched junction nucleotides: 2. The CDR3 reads CATRGGDYNEQFF. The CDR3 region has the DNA TGTGCCACCAGGGGAGGGGACTACAATGAGCAGTTCTTC.

DNA for the CDR3: TGTGCCATCAGTGATGCAGCGCGGAGCTCCTACAATGAGCAGTTCTTC. Protein product: CAISDAARSSYNEQFF. The rearrangement uses TRBV10-3 and TRBJ2-1; no reliable D call. Per the germline V gene, CDR1 is ENHRY and CDR2 is SYGVKD. V was shortened by 3 bases and J by 0 bases, with 12 bases between the two germline ends. This CDR3 has 16 amino acids.

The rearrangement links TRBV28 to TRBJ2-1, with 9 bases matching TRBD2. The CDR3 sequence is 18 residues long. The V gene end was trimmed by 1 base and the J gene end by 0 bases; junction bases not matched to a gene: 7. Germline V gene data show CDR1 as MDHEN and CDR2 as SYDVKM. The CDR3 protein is CASSLSRGAGGSYNEQFF. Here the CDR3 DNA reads TGTGCCAGCAGTTTATCGCGAGGAGCGGGAGGCTCCTACAATGAGCAGTTCTTC.

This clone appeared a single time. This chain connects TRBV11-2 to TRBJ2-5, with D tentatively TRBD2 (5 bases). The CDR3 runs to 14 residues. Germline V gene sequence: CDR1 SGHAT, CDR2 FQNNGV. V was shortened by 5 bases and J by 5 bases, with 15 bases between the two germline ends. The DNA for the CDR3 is TGTGCCAGCAGCCCTCGGACTGTGGGGGAGACCCAGTACTTC. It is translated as CASSPRTVGETQYF.

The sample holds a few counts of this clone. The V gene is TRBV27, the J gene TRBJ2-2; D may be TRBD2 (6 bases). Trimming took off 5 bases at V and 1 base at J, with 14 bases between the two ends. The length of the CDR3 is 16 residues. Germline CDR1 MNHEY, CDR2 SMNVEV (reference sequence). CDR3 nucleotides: TGTGCCAGCAGTCCCATAGGTAGCGGGAACACCGGGGAGCTGTTTTTT. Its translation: CASSPIGSGNTGELFF.

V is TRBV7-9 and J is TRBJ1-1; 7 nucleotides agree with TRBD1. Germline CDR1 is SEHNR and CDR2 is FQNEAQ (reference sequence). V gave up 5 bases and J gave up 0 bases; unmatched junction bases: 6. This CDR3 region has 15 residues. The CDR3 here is CASSPSTGMNTEAFF. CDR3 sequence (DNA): TGTGCCAGCAGCCCTTCGACAGGGATGAACACTGAAGCTTTCTTT.

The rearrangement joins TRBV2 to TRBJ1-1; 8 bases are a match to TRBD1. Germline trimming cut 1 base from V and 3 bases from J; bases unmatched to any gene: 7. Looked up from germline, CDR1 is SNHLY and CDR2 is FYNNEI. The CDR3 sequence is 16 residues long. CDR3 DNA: TGTGCCAGCAGTGAAGGCAGGGGGCGGGGTGACACTGAAGCTTTCTTT. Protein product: CASSEGRGRGDTEAFF.

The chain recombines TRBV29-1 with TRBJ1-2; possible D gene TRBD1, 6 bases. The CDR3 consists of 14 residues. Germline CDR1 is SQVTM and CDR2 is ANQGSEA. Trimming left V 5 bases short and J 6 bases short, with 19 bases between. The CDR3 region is CSVTPVGGANGYTF. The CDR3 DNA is TGCAGCGTTACACCAGTAGGGGGGGCTAATGGCTACACCTTC.

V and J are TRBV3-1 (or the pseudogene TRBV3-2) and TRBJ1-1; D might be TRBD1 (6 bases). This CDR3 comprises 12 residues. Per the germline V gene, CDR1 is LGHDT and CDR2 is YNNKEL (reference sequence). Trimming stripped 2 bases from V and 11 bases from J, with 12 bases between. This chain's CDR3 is CASSQPQGNAFF. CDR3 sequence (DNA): TGTGCCAGCAGCCAACCCCAGGGGAACGCTTTCTTT.

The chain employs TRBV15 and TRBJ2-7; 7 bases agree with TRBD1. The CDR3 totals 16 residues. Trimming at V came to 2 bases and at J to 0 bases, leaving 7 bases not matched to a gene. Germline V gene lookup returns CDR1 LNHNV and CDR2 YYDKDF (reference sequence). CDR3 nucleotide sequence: TGTGCCACCAGCAGATCCGGGGACAGAAGCTCCTACGAGCAGTACTTC. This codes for CATSRSGDRSSYEQYF.

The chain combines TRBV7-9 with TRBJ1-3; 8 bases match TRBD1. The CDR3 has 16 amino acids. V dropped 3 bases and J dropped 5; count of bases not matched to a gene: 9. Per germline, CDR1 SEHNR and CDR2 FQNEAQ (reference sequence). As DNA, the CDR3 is TGTGCCAGCAGCTTCCCTGGACAGGGTATGAGAAACACCATATATTTT. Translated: CASSFPGQGMRNTIYF. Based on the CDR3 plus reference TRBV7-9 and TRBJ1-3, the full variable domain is DTGVSQNPRHKITKRGQNVTFRCDPISEHNRLYWYRQTLGQGPEFLTYFQNEAQLEKSRLLSDRFSAERPKGSFSTLEIQRTEQGDSAMYLCASSFPGQGMRNTIYFGEGSWLTVV.

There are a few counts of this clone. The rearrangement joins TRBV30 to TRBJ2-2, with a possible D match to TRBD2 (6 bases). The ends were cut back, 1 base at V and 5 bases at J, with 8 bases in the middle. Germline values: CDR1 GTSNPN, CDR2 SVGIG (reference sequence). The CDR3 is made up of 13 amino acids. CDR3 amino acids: CAWSGRVTGELFF. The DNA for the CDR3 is TGTGCCTGGAGTGGGAGGGTGACCGGGGAGCTGTTTTTT.

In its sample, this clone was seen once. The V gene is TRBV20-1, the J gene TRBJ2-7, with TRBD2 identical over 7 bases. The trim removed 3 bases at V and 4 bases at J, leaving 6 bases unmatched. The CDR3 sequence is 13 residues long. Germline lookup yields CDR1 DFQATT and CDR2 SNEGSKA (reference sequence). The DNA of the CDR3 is TGCAGTGCTAGTGAACTAGCGCTTTACGAGCAGTACTTC. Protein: CSASELALYEQYF.

Here the CDR3 DNA reads TGCAGCGTTGAGTCGCCTGACAGTTACGGCTACGAGCAGTACTTC. Its translation: CSVESPDSYGYEQYF. The chain couples TRBV29-1 to TRBJ2-7; D might be TRBD1 (5 bases). With 3 bases removed from V and 3 bases from J, the gap between germline ends came to 18 bases. The CDR3 loop spans 15 amino acids. Germline V gene sequence: CDR1 SQVTM, CDR2 ANQGSEA.

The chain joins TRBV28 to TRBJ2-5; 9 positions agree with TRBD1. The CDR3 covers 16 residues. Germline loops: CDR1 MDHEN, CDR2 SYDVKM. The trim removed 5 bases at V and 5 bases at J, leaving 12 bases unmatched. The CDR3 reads CASSDAGTGLGETQYF. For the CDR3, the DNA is TGTGCCAGCAGTGACGCCGGGACAGGGTTAGGGGAGACCCAGTACTTC. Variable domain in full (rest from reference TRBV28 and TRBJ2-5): DVKVTQSSRYLVKRTGEKVFLECVQDMDHENMFWYRQDPGLGLRLIYFSYDVKMKEKGDIPEGYSVSREKKERFSLILESASTNQTSMYLCASSDAGTGLGETQYFGPGTRLLVL.

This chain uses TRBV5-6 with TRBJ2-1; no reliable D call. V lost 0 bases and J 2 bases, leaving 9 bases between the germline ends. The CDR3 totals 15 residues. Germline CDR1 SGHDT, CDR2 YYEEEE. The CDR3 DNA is TGTGCCAGCAGCTTGGTAAAGCTCCCCTACAATGAGCAGTTCTTC. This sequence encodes CASSLVKLPYNEQFF.

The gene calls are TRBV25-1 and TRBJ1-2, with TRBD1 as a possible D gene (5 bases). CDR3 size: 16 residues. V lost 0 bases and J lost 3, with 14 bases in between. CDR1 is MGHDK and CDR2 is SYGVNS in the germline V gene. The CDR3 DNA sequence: TGTGCCAGCAGTGAATATGGGGTAGGACACGACTATGGCTACACCTTC. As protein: CASSEYGVGHDYGYTF.

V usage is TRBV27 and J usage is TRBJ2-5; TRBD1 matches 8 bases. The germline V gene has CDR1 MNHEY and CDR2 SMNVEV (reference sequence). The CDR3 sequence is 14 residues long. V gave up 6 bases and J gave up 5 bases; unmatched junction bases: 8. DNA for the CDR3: TGTGCCAGCAGAGCAGGGGGCATTCGGGAGACCCAGTACTTC. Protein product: CASRAGGIRETQYF.

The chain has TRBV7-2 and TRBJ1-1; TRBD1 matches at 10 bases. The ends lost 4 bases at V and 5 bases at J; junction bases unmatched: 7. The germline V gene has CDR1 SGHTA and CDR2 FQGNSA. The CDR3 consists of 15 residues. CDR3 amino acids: CASSSRTGGWTEAFF. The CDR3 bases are TGTGCCAGCAGCTCCAGGACAGGGGGTTGGACTGAAGCTTTCTTT.

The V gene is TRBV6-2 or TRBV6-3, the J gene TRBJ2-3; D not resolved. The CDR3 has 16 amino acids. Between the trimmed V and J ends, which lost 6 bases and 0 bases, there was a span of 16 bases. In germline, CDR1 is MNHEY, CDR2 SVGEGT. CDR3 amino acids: CASSLGPGHSTDTQYF. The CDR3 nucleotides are TGTGCCAGCAGCCTTGGGCCAGGCCATAGCACAGATACGCAGTATTTT.

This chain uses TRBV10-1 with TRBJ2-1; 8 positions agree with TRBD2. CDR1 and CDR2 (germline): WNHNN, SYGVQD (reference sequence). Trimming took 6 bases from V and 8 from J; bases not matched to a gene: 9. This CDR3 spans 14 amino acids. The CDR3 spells CASSKERENDEQFF. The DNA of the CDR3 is TGCGCCAGCAGCAAGGAGCGGGAGAACGATGAGCAGTTCTTC.

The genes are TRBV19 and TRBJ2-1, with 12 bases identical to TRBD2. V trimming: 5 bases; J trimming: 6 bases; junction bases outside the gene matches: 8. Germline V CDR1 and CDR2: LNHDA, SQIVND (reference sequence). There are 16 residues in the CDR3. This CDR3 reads CASSVWTSGISNEQFF. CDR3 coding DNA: TGTGCCAGTAGTGTTTGGACTAGCGGGATCTCCAATGAGCAGTTCTTC.

The CDR3 sequence is CASSQHLPGQNGEKLFF. The DNA for the CDR3 is TGTGCCAGCAGCCAACACTTACCGGGACAGAATGGTGAAAAACTGTTTTTT. This chain connects TRBV3-1 (or the pseudogene TRBV3-2) to TRBJ1-4; 7 bases are shared with TRBD1. This CDR3 has 17 residues. Germline assignment: CDR1 LGHDT and CDR2 YNNKEL (reference sequence). Germline trimming cut 2 bases from V and 7 bases from J; bases unmatched to any gene: 13.

The CDR3, as DNA: TGTGCCAGCAGGTCTCCCGGGGAGCTGTTTTTT. This codes for CASRSPGELFF. The chain combines TRBV28 with TRBJ2-2; D is unresolved. V lost 6 bases and J 6 bases, leaving 5 bases between the germline ends. This CDR3 has 11 amino acids. CDR1 and CDR2 (germline): MDHEN, SYDVKM.

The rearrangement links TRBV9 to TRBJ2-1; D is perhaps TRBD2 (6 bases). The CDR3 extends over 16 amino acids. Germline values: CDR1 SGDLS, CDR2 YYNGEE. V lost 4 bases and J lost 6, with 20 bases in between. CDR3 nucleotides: TGTGCCAGCAGCTATCGGACGGTGGGAGGTTTCAATGAGCAGTTCTTC. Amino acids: CASSYRTVGGFNEQFF.